This is a list of T cell receptor beta chains from one sample in a study of blood T cell repertoires in COVID-19. Measured with immunoSEQ multiplex PCR; TCRdb has only the in-frame clones, and not every one. The sample lists approximately 490,000 clones, about 90% occurring once. What was sequenced was PBMCs or T cells enriched from blood (not recorded which). The receptors derive from a woman between 18 and 29 years old who had recovered from COVID-19. Both conserved end residues are trimmed from each CDR3. A D gene is named only where the DNA matches it firmly.

length,V,J,D,CDR3
13,TRBV5-4,TRBJ2-3,TRBD1,ASSLVGQSTDTQY
14,TRBV19,TRBJ1-4,NA,ASSTRRGSTSEKLF
11,TRBV6-5,TRBJ2-5,TRBD2,ASSRGVQETQY
14,TRBV4-1,TRBJ1-2,NA,ASSQVTGGPLYGYT
12,TRBV28,TRBJ2-3,NA,ASSPRVGGDTQY
13,TRBV7-8,TRBJ2-1,TRBD1,ASSSRQGSYNEQF
11,TRBV10-3,TRBJ1-1,TRBD1,AIRTGGNTEAF
14,TRBV11-2,TRBJ1-1,TRBD1,ASSSRGTGKGTEAF
14,TRBV7-2,TRBJ1-5,TRBD1,ASSFVGGGPNQPQH
14,TRBV5-1,TRBJ1-1,TRBD1,ASSLSLGQANTEAF
14,TRBV6-5,TRBJ2-5,TRBD2,ASSYGLAVAQETQY
13,TRBV7-9,TRBJ1-6,NA,ASSLAVEGGSPLH
14,TRBV5-1,TRBJ1-4,NA,ASSPWTAVGIEKLF
16,TRBV4-1,TRBJ2-5,TRBD2,ASSLGLAGGPAGETQY
13,TRBV7-2,TRBJ1-4,NA,ASSWKGATNEKLF
12,TRBV5-4,TRBJ2-7,NA,ASSLDRNSYEQY
11,TRBV7-9,TRBJ2-2,NA,ASSPSSTGELF
14,TRBV3-1/TRBV3-2,TRBJ1-5,NA,ASSQEGLGAGQPQH
9,TRBV11-2,TRBJ2-1,NA,ASSSANEQF
11,TRBV30,TRBJ1-6,NA,AWIGVGNSPLH
12,TRBV30,TRBJ1-2,TRBD1,AWTPAGTAYGYT
10,TRBV30,TRBJ1-5,TRBD1,AWSGTDQPQH
10,TRBV2,TRBJ1-2,TRBD1,ASQGQTYGYT
10,TRBV28,TRBJ1-1,NA,ASSLGHIEAF
11,TRBV30,TRBJ2-1,NA,AWSLRVGGEQF
13,TRBV27,TRBJ1-2,TRBD1,ASSSNRGPNYGYT
11,TRBV28,TRBJ2-5,NA,ASSLSVQETQY
15,TRBV3-1/TRBV3-2,TRBJ1-1,NA,ASSQDSGRQENTEAF
14,TRBV20-1,TRBJ2-3,TRBD2,SASLGLAGHRDTQY
13,TRBV19,TRBJ2-2,NA,ASREAGANTGELF
15,TRBV7-8,TRBJ1-5,TRBD1,ASSRTPGQGPNQPQH
13,TRBV4-1,TRBJ1-1,TRBD1,ASSRPTQGAAEAF
12,TRBV18,TRBJ1-1,TRBD1,ASLRDRMNTEAF
11,TRBV28,TRBJ1-6,NA,ASSPGGRSPLH
12,TRBV3-1/TRBV3-2,TRBJ2-1,TRBD1,ASRGTGGVGEQF
14,TRBV18,TRBJ2-5,TRBD2,ASSPRLAGGQETQY
14,TRBV7-2,TRBJ1-1,NA,ASSHNLQGGDTEAF
12,TRBV28,TRBJ1-5,NA,ASSLVSVNQPQH